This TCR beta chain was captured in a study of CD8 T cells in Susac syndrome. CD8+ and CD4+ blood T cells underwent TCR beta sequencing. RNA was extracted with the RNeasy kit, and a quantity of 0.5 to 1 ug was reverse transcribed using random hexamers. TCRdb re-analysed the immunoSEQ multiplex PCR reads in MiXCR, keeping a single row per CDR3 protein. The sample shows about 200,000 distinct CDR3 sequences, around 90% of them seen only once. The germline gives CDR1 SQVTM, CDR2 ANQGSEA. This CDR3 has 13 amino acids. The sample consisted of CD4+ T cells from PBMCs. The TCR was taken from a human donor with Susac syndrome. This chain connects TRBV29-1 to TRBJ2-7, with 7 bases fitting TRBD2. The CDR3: CSASAGGIYEQYF. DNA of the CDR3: TGCAGTGCCTCGGCCGGGGGGATATACGAGCAGTACTTC.